Here is one T cell receptor beta chain with its context. The antigen it recognizes is unknown. No quality values exist for individual bases; no much larger clone is one base distant. These data belong to a study of blood T cell repertoires in COVID-19 (dated by TCRdb to the early 2020s). For the wider study: Samples from collaborators originated in the United States, Italy and Spain and spanned both the acute and convalescent phases of COVID-19. A de-identified subject ID, COVID-19 status, age in years and sex were almost always included in the sample metadata. Samples were obtained from the ongoing ImmuneRACE study (first 160 participants) and from some 1,300 subjects provided by 6 global collaborators. The material from the prospective study consisted of cDNA or gDNA derived from T cells, B-cell-depleted T cells, or PBMCs. Where HLA class I and class II types were available, the types were taken from metadata supplied by the sample provider, not from assay-based typing. The dataset comprised deeply sampled blood TCRbeta repertoires from subjects exposed to, actively infected with, or recovered from COVID-19. A freely available public database, intended as a resource for researchers studying the immune response to SARS-CoV-2, is where the repertoires were released. The full study reports these points: Clinical and demographic metadata were provided uncurated, with the amount varying by source and participant.

Collaborating institutions collected whole blood in K2EDTA tubes following their own protocols. Collaborator samples were shipped for TCRbeta analysis as frozen whole blood, isolated PBMCs, or DNA extracted from either sample type. The immunoSEQ Assay, a bias-controlled multiplex PCR, was used to amplify TCRbeta CDR3 regions from genomic DNA. The source study handled its data this way. Nucleated cell counts per sample were estimated from amplification of reference gene primers within the assay. Sequence reads were collapsed and filtered to measure the absolute abundance of every unique TCRbeta CDR3 rearrangement. For each sample, productive Simpson clonality was calculated by taking the square root of Simpson's diversity index across productive rearrangements. The immuneACCESS repertoire file appears here via TCRdb, limited to in-frame rearrangements. These files lack a portion of the clones; in checked studies, under half of the deficit traces to unresolved V genes, and the cause of the others is not known. V, J and clone size are those of that table, while D and trimming were read from the DNA. This sample has fewer than 250,000 clones in its table, and about 80% of those were observed once. The top ten clones comprise over 1.5% of the sample.

Sequencing was done on a sample of peripheral blood. This clonotype originated in an elderly woman with acute or convalescent COVID-19.

Here the CDR3 is given as CASSLSSGTSYEQYF. The DNA sequence reads TGCGCCAGCAGCTTGTCCTCAGGAACAAGCTACGAGCAGTACTTC. The sequence joins TRBV5-1 to TRBJ2-7; the D gene is not confidently resolved. The CDR3 has 15 amino acids, counting the end cysteine and phenylalanine. This entry keeps only the CDR3 DNA: 45 bases, framed from base 1. CDR1 and CDR2, per the germline V gene, are SGHRS and YFSETQ. V is pared back by 1 base and J by 3 bases, with 14 bases lying between the germline termini.